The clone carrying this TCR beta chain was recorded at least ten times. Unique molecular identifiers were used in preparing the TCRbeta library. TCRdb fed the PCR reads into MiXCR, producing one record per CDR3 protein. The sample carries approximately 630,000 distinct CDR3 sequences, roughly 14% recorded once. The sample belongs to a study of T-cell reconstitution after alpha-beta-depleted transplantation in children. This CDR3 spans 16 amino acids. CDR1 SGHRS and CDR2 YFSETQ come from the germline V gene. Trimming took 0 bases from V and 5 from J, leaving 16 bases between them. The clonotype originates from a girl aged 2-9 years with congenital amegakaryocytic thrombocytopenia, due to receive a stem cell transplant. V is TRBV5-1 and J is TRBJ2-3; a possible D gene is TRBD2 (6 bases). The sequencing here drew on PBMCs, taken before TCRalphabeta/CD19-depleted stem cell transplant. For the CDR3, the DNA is TGCGCCAGCAGCTTGGTCTCGGAGGGAGGTGGAGATACGCAGTATTTT. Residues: CASSLVSEGGGDTQYF.